This T cell receptor (beta chain) came from a study of shared clonotypes between healthy human individuals. V was pared by 4 bases and J by 3 bases, with 12 bases between. The length of the CDR3 is 14 residues. Germline lookup yields CDR1 SNHLY and CDR2 FYNNEI. Caucasian adults living in Nashville, Tennessee, provided all samples. Several immunoSEQ plates received, in even portions, the genomic DNA of each subset. TCRdb keeps only in-frame clones here, not all; method: immunoSEQ multiplex PCR. The table shows 2 million to 3 million clones, with approximately 94% occurring only once. The chain recombines TRBV2 with TRBJ1-2, with D hard to call. Sequencing used naive CD4+ T cells from PBMCs. The subset here: CD45RA+ positively selected. This TCR was sampled from a man between 18 and 29 years old in good health. Some clones in this sample may be carry-over from other donors' samples. In DNA form, the CDR3 reads TGTGCCAGCAGTGGTCGGGCTCCTTACTATGGCTACACCTTC. Its translation: CASSGRAPYYGYTF.